The 25 T cell receptor beta chains in this list originate from one sample, sequenced in a study of blood T cells in healthy people across ages (dated by TCRdb to the mid-2010s). Libraries came from 5' RACE. The sample was run on an Illumina HiSeq 2500. A second PCR of 7 to 11 cycles was performed with a sample-barcoded 5' primer and a J-beta primer mix. TCRdb redid the processing of the public reads, applying fastp at Q25 and MiXCR, and retained in-frame beta chains. All rows with the same CDR3 protein become a single entry with the most common DNA and genes. The sample table records 650,000 to 800,000 distinct CDR3 sequences; approximately 52% of these occur just once. Together, the top ten hold approximately 12% of the sample. The specimen sequenced was blood. These receptors came from a woman aged 80 or older in good health.

This chain connects TRBV6-1 to TRBJ2-6; D is possibly TRBD1 (5 bases). CDR1 and CDR2 from the germline V gene are MNHNS and SASEGT. Trimming cost V 10 bases and J 0 bases, with 13 bases left between them. The CDR3 contains 15 residues. The CDR3 DNA reads as TGTGCCATCTCTAGACAGAACTCTGGGGCCAACGTCCTGACTTTC. This translates into CAISRQNSGANVLTF.

V is TRBV15 and J is TRBJ2-6; D uncertain. V lost 1 base to trimming and J lost 3 bases, with 4 bases between them. This CDR3 spans 14 amino acids. Germline V gives CDR1 LNHNV, CDR2 YYDKDF (reference sequence). CDR3: CATSRGLGANVLTF. Written as DNA, the CDR3 is TGTGCCACCAGCAGAGGTCTTGGGGCCAACGTCCTGACTTTC.

This clonotype showed up many times. The V gene is TRBV2, the J gene TRBJ2-1; 11 bases align to TRBD1. Trimming took 6 bases from V and 6 from J; bases not matched to a gene: 7. Germline V gene sequence: CDR1 SNHLY, CDR2 FYNNEI. CDR3 size: 15 residues. CDR3 in DNA: TGTGCCAGCAGCCTGGGGACAGGGGGTATCAATGAGCAGTTCTTC. Amino acids: CASSLGTGGINEQFF.

This chain links TRBV6-6 with TRBJ1-5; tentatively, D is TRBD1 (5 bases). Germline lookup yields CDR1 MNHNY and CDR2 SVGAGI (reference sequence). Trimming took off 0 bases at V and 9 bases at J, with 9 bases between the two ends. This CDR3 has 13 residues. Written as DNA, the CDR3 is TGTGCCAGCAGTTACTCGGGGCGACCGCCCCAGCATTTT. Its translation is CASSYSGRPPQHF.

As to this clonotype: A much larger clone sits a single nucleotide away, making a read error possible. CDR3 loop: CASSEERDPYEQFF. For the CDR3, the DNA is TGTGCCAGCAGTGAAGAGCGGGACCCCTACGAGCAGTTCTTC. The rearrangement links TRBV2 to TRBJ2-1, with 7 bases identical to TRBD2. The germline CDR1 and CDR2 sequences are SNHLY and FYNNEI. The CDR3 is 14 residues long. The ends lost 1 base at V and 10 bases at J; junction bases unmatched: 7.

Only a few counts were recorded for this clonotype. The chain is built from TRBV18 and TRBJ2-3; TRBD1 aligns across 8 bases. The length of the CDR3 is 18 residues. In germline, CDR1 is KGHSH, CDR2 LQKENI. The J segment lost 1 base and the V segment lost 0 bases, leaving 9 bases of the junction unmatched. The CDR3 sequence is CASSPPIPGGAGTDTQYF. The CDR3 bases are TGTGCCAGCTCACCACCAATCCCAGGGGGCGCTGGCACAGATACGCAGTATTTT.

The CDR3 spells CASSLVSLAPGTDEQFF. CDR3 in DNA: TGCGCCAGCAGCTTGGTGTCCCTAGCGCCGGGAACCGATGAGCAGTTCTTC. This chain links TRBV5-1 with TRBJ2-1, with D possibly being TRBD2 (6 bases). V was trimmed by 0 bases and J by 8 bases, leaving 21 bases between them. CDR3 length: 17 amino acids. CDR1 SGHRS and CDR2 YFSETQ come from the germline V gene.

The rearrangement uses TRBV7-9 and TRBJ1-1; D is perhaps TRBD1 (5 bases). Between the trimmed V and J ends, which lost 4 bases and 1 base, there was a span of 10 bases. The CDR3 spans 14 residues. Germline CDR1 is SEHNR and CDR2 is FQNEAQ (reference sequence). CDR3 loop: CASSSGLTNTEAFF. The CDR3 region has the DNA TGTGCCAGCAGCTCGGGACTGACGAACACTGAAGCTTTCTTT.

The chain employs TRBV28 and TRBJ1-1; D might be TRBD1 (5 bases). V lost 10 bases, J lost 0 bases, and 18 bases lay in between. This CDR3 has 15 residues. Germline assignment: CDR1 MDHEN and CDR2 SYDVKM. The CDR3, as DNA: TGTGCCACCGAACAACCAGGGTTCATGAACACTGAAGCTTTCTTT. Amino acids: CATEQPGFMNTEAFF.

On this clonotype: Its ends do not fully match the called genes, so a read error is possible. The V call is TRBV7-9, the J call TRBJ1-1, with D perhaps matching TRBD1 (5 bases). Germline loops: CDR1 SEHNR, CDR2 FQNEAQ (reference sequence). The CDR3 is made up of 13 amino acids. CDR3 region: CASSHTSGTGAFF. Here the CDR3 DNA reads TGTGCCAGCAGCCATACCTCGGGGACTGGAGCTTTCTTT.

The chain carries TRBV20-1 and TRBJ2-1; D is ambiguous. Trimming took off 6 bases at V and 0 bases at J, with 12 bases between the two ends. The CDR3 sequence is 14 residues long. Germline CDR1 DFQATT, CDR2 SNEGSKA (reference sequence). CDR3 sequence (DNA): TGCAGTGCGGATCGATGGGACTCCTACAATGAGCAGTTCTTC. It translates to CSADRWDSYNEQFF.

This sequence joins TRBV15 and TRBJ1-4; TRBD1 matches 10 bases. V shed 0 bases, J shed 0 bases, and the junction held 22 bases outside the gene matches. The CDR3 consists of 24 residues. CDR1 and CDR2 from the germline V gene are LNHNV and YYDKDF (reference sequence). In nucleotides, the CDR3 is TGTGCCACCAGCAGAGATTTCCTGAGCCGGACAGGGGGGAAAAGACCTGCAACTAATGAAAAACTGTTTTTT. It yields the protein CATSRDFLSRTGGKRPATNEKLFF.

This chain joins TRBV12-3 or TRBV12-4 and TRBJ1-2, with TRBD1 identical over 9 bases. With V trimmed by 6 bases and J by 7 bases, 21 bases remained unmatched. The CDR3 loop spans 18 amino acids. The CDR3 is CASRKYVLGQGGLGGYTF. The CDR3 nucleotides are TGTGCCAGCAGAAAATACGTCCTGGGACAGGGTGGATTGGGTGGCTACACCTTC.

The chain is built from TRBV5-1 and TRBJ1-2, with 8 bases lining up with TRBD1. Germline CDR1 SGHRS, CDR2 YFSETQ. The trim removed 7 bases at V and 4 bases at J, leaving 12 bases unmatched. This CDR3 region has 15 residues. CDR3 bases: TGCGCCAGCTGGGCAGGGGGCAGGAGATCCTATGGCTACACCTTC. Translating it yields CASWAGGRRSYGYTF. Drawing the rest from reference TRBV5-1 and TRBJ1-2, the complete variable domain is KAGVTQTPRYLIKTRGQQVTLSCSPISGHRSVSWYQQTPGQGLQFLFEYFSETQRNKGNFPGRFSGRQFSNSRSEMNVSTLELGDSALYLCASWAGGRRSYGYTFGSGTRLTVV.

This clonotype is a singleton in its sample. J is TRBJ2-2 and V is TRBV12-3 or TRBV12-4; D is perhaps TRBD1 or TRBD2 (6 bases each). The ends were cut back, 10 bases at V and 2 bases at J, with 11 bases in the middle. The CDR3 totals 13 residues. The CDR3 region is CANREVNTGELFF. CDR3 sequence (DNA): TGTGCCAACAGGGAGGTTAACACCGGGGAGCTGTTTTTT.

This clonotype was detected ten times or more. The CDR3 DNA reads as TGCGCCAGCAGCTTAAGGACACTAGACGACAATGAGCAGTTCTTC. Amino acids: CASSLRTLDDNEQFF. This chain links TRBV5-1 with TRBJ2-1; D could derive from TRBD1 or TRBD2 (5 bases each). Germline CDR1 SGHRS, CDR2 YFSETQ. Between the trimmed V and J ends, which lost 2 bases and 5 bases, there was a span of 14 bases. The CDR3 length is 15 residues.

This clonotype was observed many times. The CDR3 region has the DNA TGCAGCGTTGGGACTAGCCGAGTGGAGCAGTTCTTC. It yields the protein CSVGTSRVEQFF. The V gene is TRBV29-1, the J gene TRBJ2-1; 8 bases align to TRBD2. J gave up 10 bases and V 4 bases, and 6 bases lay outside the gene matches. The CDR3 runs to 12 residues. Per germline, CDR1 SQVTM and CDR2 ANQGSEA.

The chain combines TRBV29-1 with TRBJ2-7, with D maybe TRBD2 (6 bases). Trimming took 6 bases from V and 4 from J, leaving 16 bases between them. In germline, CDR1 is SQVTM, CDR2 ANQGSEA. The CDR3 is 13 residues long. The CDR3: CSVGRDGSYEQYF. CDR3 DNA: TGCAGCGTCGGCCGGGACGGGAGTTACGAGCAGTACTTC.

V usage is TRBV20-1 and J usage is TRBJ2-5; 8 bases line up with TRBD1. Germline values: CDR1 DFQATT, CDR2 SNEGSKA (reference sequence). The junction had 4 bases not matched to a gene; V was cut back by 2 bases and J by 2 bases. This CDR3 region has 14 residues. The CDR3 sequence is CSARSWDRQETQYF. CDR3 DNA sequence: TGCAGTGCTAGAAGTTGGGACAGGCAAGAGACCCAGTACTTC.

This clonotype appeared a single time. Relative to the germline gene, one junction end is altered; a read error may explain this. CDR3 sequence: CASTIRGGNTDAFF. For the CDR3, the DNA is TGTGCCAGCACCATAAGGGGAGGTAACACTGACGCTTTCTTT. The V and J genes are TRBV6-5 and TRBJ1-1; a weak D match, TRBD1 (5 bases). CDR3 length equals 14 residues. Germline CDR1 MNHEY, CDR2 SVGAGI.

This clonotype was seen at least ten times. The V gene is TRBV27, the J gene TRBJ2-4; 12 nucleotides line up with TRBD1. The germline CDR1 and CDR2 sequences are MNHEY and SMNVEV (reference sequence). This CDR3 has 15 residues. V was clipped by 5 bases and J by 7 bases; unmatched bases: 6. Here the CDR3 DNA reads TGTGCCAGCAGTGGGACAGGGGGCGCAGGGAACATTCAGTACTTC. Protein: CASSGTGGAGNIQYF.

This sequence joins TRBV20-1 and TRBJ2-3; 8 bases map to TRBD2. V was clipped by 6 bases and J by 0 bases; unmatched bases: 14. Germline CDR1 reads DFQATT; CDR2 reads SNEGSKA (reference sequence). The CDR3 extends over 17 amino acids. The CDR3 spells CSASRGTRVPSTDTQYF. The DNA of the CDR3 is TGCAGTGCCAGTAGGGGGACTAGAGTCCCAAGCACAGATACGCAGTATTTT.

A word on this clonotype: A read error is possible here, since a much larger clone lies one base away. The chain is built from TRBV5-1 and TRBJ2-1; TRBD1 matches at 7 bases. The CDR3 spans 14 residues. The ends lost 8 bases at V and 9 bases at J; junction bases unmatched: 14. CDR1 and CDR2 from the germline V gene are SGHRS and YFSETQ. The CDR3 bases are TGCGCCAGTGCCTCGGGGACAGAGGCCAGTGAGCAGTTCTTC. It yields the protein CASASGTEASEQFF.

As to this clonotype: This may be a read error, as it is one base from a much larger clone. This chain links TRBV10-3 with TRBJ2-1; D could derive from TRBD1 or TRBD2 (5 bases each). The end of the DNA is better explained by TRBJ2-7, so the J call may be wrong. The V gene's germline CDR1 is ENHRY and CDR2 SYGVKD. This CDR3 contains 15 residues. This CDR3 is CAISFGTRAYNEQYF. Written as DNA, the CDR3 is TGTGCCATCTCTTTCGGGACGCGGGCCTACAATGAGCAGTACTTC.

DNA for the CDR3: TGCAGCGTTGAAGAGGGGAGGTCCGAGACCCAGTACTTC. Translating gives CSVEEGRSETQYF. The chain joins TRBV29-1 to TRBJ2-5, with a possible D match to TRBD2 (6 bases). The CDR3 extends over 13 amino acids. V lost 0 bases to trimming and J lost 5 bases, with 10 bases between them. Germline V CDR1 and CDR2: SQVTM, ANQGSEA.